This T cell receptor beta chain was sequenced for a study of graft-versus-host responses after intestinal transplantation. Study overall: Recipients had transplants, and these were multivisceral, liver-intestinal, or isolated intestinal. Uniformly, recipients were administered anti-thymocyte globulin induction with subsequent tacrolimus and steroids for about 3 years.

Trimming shortened V by 3 bases and J by 6 bases, and 11 bases separated the two germline ends. In germline, CDR1 is WSHSY, CDR2 SAAADI. This CDR3 spans 13 amino acids. This clone has only one observation. As yet, its antigen is unknown. Intraepithelial plus lamina propria lymphocytes were released by processing graft tissue. Points from the study as a whole: Recipient marrow held GvH clones, some first seen in ileum or blood.

Data came from immunoSEQ multiplex PCR; TCRdb stores just in-frame clones and leaves some out. Of about 37,000 clones listed, about 90% are singletons. The TCR comes from a human patient who received an intestinal transplant, so some T cells may come from the graft donor. Here the sequenced sample was ileum tissue, taken around 200 days after intestinal transplant. V is TRBV10-2 and J is TRBJ1-1; D is unclear. CDR3 sequence (DNA): TGCGCCAGCAGTGATTCCCCAGTAGCTGAAGCTTTCTTT. It encodes CASSDSPVAEAFF.